The 13 T cell receptor beta chains below come from one sample, sequenced in a study of T cell responses to AZD1222 COVID-19 vaccine. Profiling relied on immunoSEQ multiplex PCR, and the TCRdb table lists in-frame clones only, not all of them. The table shows roughly 180,000 clones, with about 91% occurring only once. The input for sequencing was peripheral blood, taken 28 days after the second AZD1222 dose. The receptors derive from an adult who received the AZD1222 COVID-19 vaccine.

This sequence joins TRBV12-3 or TRBV12-4 and TRBJ2-2; D is unclear. V was clipped by 6 bases and J by 6 bases, with 8 bases between them. The CDR3 runs to 12 residues. The CDR3 bases are TGTGCCAGCAGGTATGGCGCCGGGGAGCTGTTTTTT. This encodes CASRYGAGELFF.

The gene calls are TRBV6-5 and TRBJ2-7; D gene ambiguous. V was cut by 4 bases and J by 5 bases, with 12 bases left in between. This CDR3 is 13 amino acids long. CDR1 is MNHEY, CDR2 SVGAGI, per germline. The chain's CDR3 is CASSSGLLDEQYF. CDR3 DNA sequence: TGTGCCAGCAGTTCGGGCTTGTTGGACGAGCAGTACTTC.

The V and J genes are TRBV29-1 and TRBJ2-2; D ambiguous. The CDR3 is 13 amino acids. Looked up from germline, CDR1 is SQVTM and CDR2 is ANQGSEA. Trimming removed 4 bases at V and 4 bases at J, with 10 bases between. This CDR3 reads CSVGPLGTGELFF. The CDR3 DNA is TGCAGCGTTGGACCCCTCGGCACCGGGGAGCTGTTTTTT.

V usage is TRBV7-2 and J usage is TRBJ2-7; D may be TRBD1 (6 bases). The CDR3 runs to 16 residues. In germline, CDR1 is SGHTA, CDR2 FQGNSA. Trimming pared 2 bases from V and 2 bases from J, leaving 16 bases between. The CDR3: CASSLQSTGIAYEQYF. As DNA, the CDR3 is TGTGCCAGCAGCTTACAGTCCACAGGGATTGCCTACGAGCAGTACTTC.

With regard to this clone: One end of the junction varies from germline; a read error may be responsible. This chain links TRBV6-5 with TRBJ1-3; the D is unclear. CDR3 length: 12 residues. CDR1 and CDR2 from the germline V gene are MNHEY and SVGAGI. The CDR3 DNA reads as TGTGCCAGCAGTAACTCTGGAAACACCATATATTTT. This sequence encodes CASSNSGNTIYF.

The V and J genes are TRBV2 and TRBJ1-1, with a tentative D call TRBD1 (5 bases). Germline-derived CDR1 and CDR2 are SNHLY and FYNNEI. The CDR3 covers 12 residues. V lost 4 bases, J lost 6 bases, and 9 bases lay in between. The DNA for the CDR3 is TGTGCCAGCAGTGTCATAGGGGCTGAAGCTTTCTTT. It is translated as CASSVIGAEAFF.

The J gene is TRBJ1-5, the V gene TRBV29-1; D unclear. The CDR3 runs 14 residues. With 6 bases removed from V and 0 bases from J, the gap between germline ends came to 12 bases. Germline V gives CDR1 SQVTM, CDR2 ANQGSEA. CDR3 in DNA: TGCAGCGTAGCGGACGGCTATAGCAATCAGCCCCAGCATTTT. It codes for CSVADGYSNQPQHF.

The chain joins TRBV7-6 to TRBJ2-3; D possibly uses TRBD1 or TRBD2 (5 bases each). V lost 5 bases and J 2 bases, leaving 17 bases between the germline ends. Germline values: CDR1 SGHVS, CDR2 FNYEAQ. The CDR3 spans 16 residues. The CDR3 spells CASSPRPGPHTDTQYF. The CDR3 nucleotides are TGTGCCAGCAGCCCAAGGCCGGGACCACACACAGATACGCAGTATTTT.

A remark on this clone: Germline and junction disagree at one end, which may indicate a read error. The rearrangement uses TRBV6-5 and TRBJ1-1; D gene uncertain. From germline, CDR1 is MNHEY and CDR2 SVGAGI. The CDR3 spans 11 residues. The CDR3 sequence: CATSISTEAFF. The CDR3 DNA is TGTGCCACCAGTATATCCACTGAAGCTTTCTTT.

This chain uses TRBV6-4 with TRBJ2-5; 9 bases line up with TRBD1. Per the germline V gene, CDR1 is MRHNA and CDR2 is SNTAGT. The V segment lost 6 bases and the J segment 5 bases; nucleotides outside the gene matches: 10. The CDR3 contains 15 residues. In DNA form, the CDR3 reads TGTGCCAGCAGACCAACAGGGGGCTCGGGGGAGACCCAGTACTTC. Translation gives CASRPTGGSGETQYF.

The chain recombines TRBV12-3 or TRBV12-4 with TRBJ2-1; no clear D. Trimming shortened V by 6 bases and J by 10 bases, and 13 bases separated the two germline ends. The CDR3 contains 12 residues. CDR3 in DNA: TGTGCCAGCAGGCCCCCAGCAGCAGAGCAGTTCTTC. Translated: CASRPPAAEQFF.

This chain links TRBV5-4 with TRBJ1-1; perhaps TRBD1 as D (5 bases). CDR1 is SGHNT and CDR2 is YYREEE in the germline V gene (reference sequence). There are 13 residues in the CDR3. The V gene lost 4 bases and the J gene lost 4 bases, with 11 bases spanning the gap. The CDR3 loop reads CASSPDGATEAFF. As DNA, the CDR3 is TGTGCCAGCAGCCCTGACGGGGCCACTGAAGCTTTCTTT.

The chain is built from TRBV15 and TRBJ2-1, with D unclear. Looked up from germline, CDR1 is LNHNV and CDR2 is YYDKDF (reference sequence). V lost 5 bases, J lost 5 bases, and 16 bases lay in between. The CDR3 runs to 15 residues. Written as DNA, the CDR3 is TGTGCCACCAGCCCCCGATCTAGAATTGACAATGAGCAGTTCTTC. It translates to CATSPRSRIDNEQFF. Combining the CDR3 with reference TRBV15 and TRBJ2-1 gives the whole variable domain DAMVIQNPRYQVTQFGKPVTLSCSQTLNHNVMYWYQQKSSQAPKLLFHYYDKDFNNEADTPDNFQSRRPNTSFCFLDIRSPGLGDTAMYLCATSPRSRIDNEQFFGPGTRLTVL.